This passage covers 27 T cell receptor beta chains from one sample sequenced in a study of T cell responses to AZD1222 COVID-19 vaccine. Data came from immunoSEQ multiplex PCR; TCRdb stores just in-frame clones and leaves some out. The sample has 4,000 to 5,000 clones; about 89% are singletons. Sequenced here: peripheral blood, sampled 28 days after the second AZD1222 dose. Every receptor here comes from an adult who received the AZD1222 COVID-19 vaccine.

A word on this clone: The same CDR3 can be traced to other DNA sequences in this sample. This sequence joins TRBV4-1 and TRBJ2-2; TRBD2 matches 15 bases. The V gene end was trimmed by 4 bases and the J gene end by 4 bases; junction bases not matched to a gene: 4. The CDR3 sequence is 17 residues long. The germline gives CDR1 MGHRA, CDR2 YSYEKL. The CDR3, as DNA: TGCGCCAGCAGCCCTCGGACTAGCGGGAGGGCCACCGGGGAGCTGTTTTTT. It encodes CASSPRTSGRATGELFF.

The rearrangement uses TRBV7-9 and TRBJ1-6; D unresolved. Trimming stripped 6 bases from V and 2 bases from J, with 11 bases between. CDR1 and CDR2 (germline): SEHNR, FQNEAQ (reference sequence). This CDR3 has 15 residues. CDR3 sequence (DNA): TGTGCCAGCAGTCCCTCCGGACCCTATAATTCACCCCTCCACTTT. Translated: CASSPSGPYNSPLHF.

The chain couples TRBV29-1 to TRBJ2-7, with 7 bases matching TRBD1. This CDR3 has 12 amino acids. The trim removed 6 bases at V and 7 bases at J, leaving 9 bases unmatched. CDR1 and CDR2 (germline): SQVTM, ANQGSEA. The CDR3 here is CSVLKTGSEQYF. CDR3 DNA sequence: TGCAGCGTCCTAAAGACAGGGTCGGAGCAGTACTTC.

The genes are TRBV28 and TRBJ2-7; 7 bases align to TRBD1. The CDR3 has 13 amino acids. Trimming removed 1 base from V and 3 bases from J; junction bases left unmatched: 0. Germline V gene data show CDR1 as MDHEN and CDR2 as SYDVKM. CDR3 nucleotides: TGTGCCAGCAGTTTATACAGGGGCTACGAGCAGTACTTC. Translating gives CASSLYRGYEQYF.

The chain combines TRBV5-5 with TRBJ2-5; D is possibly TRBD1 (7 bases). Looked up from germline, CDR1 is SGHKS and CDR2 is YYEKEE (reference sequence). This CDR3 contains 15 residues. The V end lost 1 base, the J end lost 5 bases, and 15 bases lay between the germline ends. The CDR3 is CASSLTGDSRETQYF. The CDR3 DNA follows: TGTGCCAGCAGCTTGACGGGGGACAGTCGGGAGACCCAGTACTTC.

This clone was seen more than once but under ten times. The chain is built from TRBV7-2 and TRBJ2-3; D possibly corresponds to TRBD2 (5 bases). The germline V gene encodes CDR1 SGHTA and CDR2 FQGNSA. Trimming removed 1 base from V and 2 bases from J, with 10 bases in between. The CDR3 has 15 residues. CDR3 coding DNA: TGTGCCAGCAGCTTAGGGTACGGGGACACAGATACGCAGTATTTT. Amino acid sequence: CASSLGYGDTDTQYF.

This sequence joins TRBV11-2 and TRBJ2-5, with a tentative D call TRBD2 (6 bases). The CDR3 extends over 13 amino acids. Trimming cost V 7 bases and J 4 bases, with 13 bases left between them. Germline assignment: CDR1 SGHAT and CDR2 FQNNGV. This chain's CDR3 is CASTKRRGETQYF. CDR3 nucleotide sequence: TGTGCCAGCACCAAAAGGCGGGGAGAGACCCAGTACTTC.

CDR3 DNA sequence: TGTGCCAGCAGGAGGGGGCTAATGGCTGGGGCCAACGTCCTGACTTTC. This codes for CASRRGLMAGANVLTF. The chain uses TRBV3-1 (or the pseudogene TRBV3-2) and TRBJ2-6, with 7 bases identical to TRBD1. V shed 6 bases, J shed 2 bases, and the junction held 7 bases outside the gene matches. In germline, CDR1 is LGHDT, CDR2 YNNKEL (reference sequence). CDR3 length: 16 amino acids.

J is TRBJ1-5 and V is TRBV30, with 7 bases that match TRBD1. There are 14 residues in the CDR3. V gave up 2 bases and J gave up 11 bases; unmatched junction bases: 12. The germline V gene has CDR1 GTSNPN and CDR2 SVGIG (reference sequence). CDR3 nucleotides: TGTGCCTGGAGTATTCGGACAGGCGGTTGGTCCCAGCATTTT. Translation gives CAWSIRTGGWSQHF.

The chain joins TRBV11-3 to TRBJ2-7, with D unresolved. Germline CDR1 reads SGHNT; CDR2 reads YENEEA. Trimming took 4 bases from V and 5 from J, leaving 12 bases between them. The CDR3 totals 13 residues. CDR3 sequence reads: CASSYPGRDEQYF. CDR3 in DNA: TGTGCCAGCAGCTATCCTGGCAGAGACGAGCAGTACTTC.

V usage is TRBV7-6 and J usage is TRBJ2-7, with D possibly matching TRBD2 (6 bases). The CDR3 is 14 amino acids. Germline V gene sequence: CDR1 SGHVS, CDR2 FNYEAQ. V was clipped by 1 base and J by 7 bases, with 14 bases between them. CDR3 sequence reads: CASSLGEGTAEQYF. DNA of the CDR3: TGTGCCAGCAGCTTAGGCGAGGGGACTGCTGAGCAGTACTTC.

The chain's CDR3 is CAWSAQVAYEQYF. For the CDR3, the DNA is TGTGCCTGGAGTGCACAGGTCGCCTACGAGCAGTACTTC. The chain employs TRBV30 and TRBJ2-7, with D possibly TRBD1 on 5 matching bases. CDR1 and CDR2 from the germline V gene are GTSNPN and SVGIG (reference sequence). V dropped 1 base and J dropped 2 bases, with 9 bases sitting between them. The CDR3 is made up of 13 amino acids.

J is TRBJ1-5 and V is TRBV4-1, with D unclear. Trimming stripped 0 bases from V and 3 bases from J, with 24 bases between. Per the germline V gene, CDR1 is MGHRA and CDR2 is YSYEKL. This CDR3 contains 20 residues. The CDR3 DNA is TGCGCCAGCAGCCAAGATCGTTCCGGTTTGTCGAAACGGATCAATCAGCCCCAGCATTTT. It codes for CASSQDRSGLSKRINQPQHF.

This clone was detected only once. The V gene is TRBV20-1, the J gene TRBJ2-7; 9 positions match TRBD2. Trimming at V came to 3 bases and at J to 5 bases, leaving 5 bases not matched to a gene. The CDR3 sequence is 13 residues long. CDR1 is DFQATT and CDR2 is SNEGSKA in the germline V gene (reference sequence). The CDR3 region is CSASVSGSDEQYF. DNA for the CDR3: TGCAGTGCTAGTGTTAGCGGGAGCGACGAGCAGTACTTC.

CDR3 in amino acids: CATSPGQVAKNIQYF. Here the CDR3 DNA reads TGTGCCACATCTCCCGGCCAGGTTGCCAAAAACATTCAGTACTTC. The rearrangement joins TRBV15 to TRBJ2-4; D uncertain. Germline CDR1 and CDR2: LNHNV and YYDKDF (reference sequence). The CDR3 is 15 amino acids. V was pared by 9 bases and J by 1 base, with 16 bases between.

The V and J genes are TRBV24-1 and TRBJ2-1; 8 positions agree with TRBD2. V was clipped by 0 bases and J by 2 bases; unmatched bases: 2. This CDR3 comprises 16 residues. The V gene's germline CDR1 is KGHDR and CDR2 SFDVKD. DNA of the CDR3: TGTGCCACCAGTGATTTGGAAGCGGGGGCCTACAATGAGCAGTTCTTC. This codes for CATSDLEAGAYNEQFF.

The CDR3 sequence is CASGRLGQAHPTDTQYF. The CDR3 nucleotides are TGTGCTAGTGGCCGTCTGGGACAGGCCCATCCCACAGATACGCAGTATTTT. The V and J genes are TRBV12-5 and TRBJ2-3; 8 bases agree with TRBD1. Germline lookup yields CDR1 LGHNT and CDR2 FRNRAP. The CDR3 consists of 17 residues. Unmatched junction bases numbered 13, after V lost 6 bases and J lost 2 bases. Supplemented by reference TRBV12-5 and TRBJ2-3, the full variable domain reads DARVTQTPRHKVTEMGQEVTMRCQPILGHNTVFWYRQTMMQGLELLAYFRNRAPLDDSGMPKDRFSAEMPDATLATLKIQPSEPRDSAVYFCASGRLGQAHPTDTQYFGPGTRLTVL.

The chain recombines TRBV9 with TRBJ1-1, with no clear D. With 4 bases removed from V and 4 bases from J, the gap between germline ends came to 14 bases. CDR3 size: 14 residues. Germline V gene lookup returns CDR1 SGDLS and CDR2 YYNGEE. CDR3 sequence: CASSPEVVRTEAFF. The CDR3 DNA is TGTGCCAGCAGCCCAGAAGTGGTGCGCACTGAAGCTTTCTTT.

The rearrangement links TRBV28 to TRBJ1-2, with D uncertain. The V end lost 4 bases, the J end lost 5 bases, and 11 bases lay between the germline ends. Germline CDR1 and CDR2: MDHEN and SYDVKM. CDR3 length: 13 amino acids. The CDR3 here is CASSSEGRYGYTF. The CDR3 DNA is TGTGCCAGCAGTTCAGAGGGCAGATATGGCTACACCTTC.

In this sample, this clone turned up a few times. This chain connects TRBV7-6 to TRBJ2-2, with no clear D. Germline V gene lookup returns CDR1 SGHVS and CDR2 FNYEAQ. The CDR3 length is 13 residues. The V end lost 5 bases, the J end lost 0 bases, and 4 bases lay between the germline ends. CDR3 amino acids: CASSPSNTGELFF. The CDR3 DNA sequence: TGTGCCAGCAGCCCTTCGAACACCGGGGAGCTGTTTTTT.

V gene TRBV18 combines with J gene TRBJ2-3; 9 bases align to TRBD2. The trim removed 3 bases at V and 0 bases at J, leaving 1 base unmatched. Looked up from germline, CDR1 is KGHSH and CDR2 is LQKENI. This CDR3 spans 15 amino acids. The CDR3 DNA is TGTGCCAGCTCACCTACTAGCGGGAGCACAGATACGCAGTATTTT. Translation gives CASSPTSGSTDTQYF.

The J gene is TRBJ1-4, the V gene TRBV7-9; 10 bases map to TRBD1. This CDR3 contains 15 residues. The trim removed 5 bases at V and 8 bases at J, leaving 8 bases unmatched. Germline V gene lookup returns CDR1 SEHNR and CDR2 FQNEAQ (reference sequence). The CDR3 sequence: CASSAGDRGSEKLFF. The CDR3 region has the DNA TGTGCCAGCAGCGCCGGGGACAGGGGAAGCGAAAAACTGTTTTTT.

The chain couples TRBV9 to TRBJ1-1; 8 bases match TRBD1. The CDR3 spans 15 residues. Looked up from germline, CDR1 is SGDLS and CDR2 is YYNGEE. Trimming removed 1 base from V and 4 bases from J; junction bases left unmatched: 6. CDR3 sequence reads: CASSVTRTGSTEAFF. The CDR3, as DNA: TGTGCCAGCAGCGTAACCCGGACAGGGTCCACTGAAGCTTTCTTT.

This rearrangement joins TRBV6-2 or TRBV6-3 to TRBJ1-3; tentative D call: TRBD1 (5 bases). The CDR3 consists of 16 residues. Trimming pared 5 bases from V and 0 bases from J, leaving 14 bases between. Germline V gene sequence: CDR1 MNHEY, CDR2 SVGEGT. As DNA, the CDR3 is TGTGCCAGCAGTAGGGCCGGGACTACCTCTGGAAACACCATATATTTT. This codes for CASSRAGTTSGNTIYF.

The gene calls are TRBV19 and TRBJ2-3; D may be TRBD2 (5 bases). Trimming shortened V by 3 bases and J by 2 bases, and 9 bases separated the two germline ends. This CDR3 has 14 residues. The germline V gene encodes CDR1 LNHDA and CDR2 SQIVND (reference sequence). The CDR3 loop is CASSIQRFTDTQYF. In DNA form, the CDR3 reads TGTGCCAGTAGTATCCAGCGGTTCACAGATACGCAGTATTTT.

The CDR3 DNA sequence: TGTGCCAGCAGCTTCCAGAACTCCTACGAGCAGTACTTC. Translating it yields CASSFQNSYEQYF. J is TRBJ2-7 and V is TRBV13; D uncertain. Trimming removed 3 bases from V and 0 bases from J, with 6 bases in between. This CDR3 spans 13 amino acids. Germline V gives CDR1 PRHDT, CDR2 FYEKMQ (reference sequence).

This rearrangement joins TRBV30 to TRBJ1-2; 9 bases fit TRBD1. J lost 1 base, V lost 3 bases, and 9 bases had no gene match. The CDR3 has 16 residues. Germline CDR1 is GTSNPN and CDR2 is SVGIG (reference sequence). The CDR3 region is CAWRRKDRGDNYGYTF. The CDR3 coding sequence is TGTGCCTGGAGGCGTAAGGACAGGGGCGATAACTATGGCTACACCTTC.